This TCR beta chain was sequenced for a study of blood T cell repertoires in COVID-19. Whole-study context: Nucleic acid was either cDNA or gDNA, and it came from T cells, B-cell-depleted T cells, or PBMCs.

Assay: immunoSEQ multiplex PCR; the TCRdb copy retains only in-frame clones and omits some. The table shows 95,000 or so clones, with under 90% occurring only once. V lost 5 bases and J lost 7; bases outside the gene matches: 8. CDR3 size: 15 residues. Germline V lookup: CDR1 SNHLY, CDR2 FYNNEI. The chain has TRBV2 and TRBJ1-5; 10 nucleotides agree with TRBD1. The sequence came from a human donor in a cohort sampled during active COVID-19. Sequencing was done on a sample of peripheral blood. This CDR3 is CASSSTGTGEQPQHF. CDR3 DNA sequence: TGTGCCAGCAGTTCGACCGGGACAGGGGAACAGCCCCAGCATTTT.